A single sample is the source of the 21 T cell receptor beta chains below, sequenced in a study of multiple sclerosis patients with progressive multifocal leukoencephalopathy. Specified time point: before natalizumab initiation. Profiling relied on immunoSEQ multiplex PCR, and the TCRdb table lists in-frame clones only, not all of them. The sample yields under 35,000 clones, 92% seen once. The specimen sequenced was PBMCs. These receptors all come from a man aged 25-40 years with multiple sclerosis.

As for this clone: This CDR3 is missing its conserved last phenylalanine or tryptophan, likely due to a read error. The chain has TRBV5-6 and TRBJ1-1; 8 nucleotides agree with TRBD1. After removal of 3 bases from V and 3 bases from J, the junction contained 10 bases not matched to a gene. The length of the CDR3 is 16 residues. CDR1 and CDR2 (germline): SGHDT, YYEEEE. The CDR3, as DNA: TGTGCCAGCAGCTATGGACCGGGACAGGCCTACACTGAAGCTTTCCTT. The encoded protein is CASSYGPGQAYTEAFL.

The rearrangement links TRBV7-2 to TRBJ2-1; 7 positions agree with TRBD1. Germline lookup yields CDR1 SGHTA and CDR2 FQGNSA. The junction had 16 bases not matched to a gene; V was cut back by 1 base and J by 10 bases. The CDR3 length is 17 residues. The CDR3 region is CASSLVPDPGQTKEQFF. The CDR3 bases are TGTGCCAGCAGCTTAGTGCCAGACCCGGGACAGACGAAAGAGCAGTTCTTC.

This clone was seen a single time. CDR3 amino acids: CASWGGGEETQYF. DNA for the CDR3: TGCGCCAGCTGGGGAGGGGGTGAGGAGACCCAGTACTTC. The chain is built from TRBV5-1 and TRBJ2-5, with a weak D call TRBD2 (7 bases). The CDR3 sequence is 13 residues long. The germline V gene has CDR1 SGHRS and CDR2 YFSETQ. V was pared by 7 bases and J by 5 bases, with 15 bases between.

The chain couples TRBV15 to TRBJ1-3, with D possibly TRBD1 on 5 matching bases. V lost 5 bases, J lost 2 bases, and 16 bases lay in between. CDR1 is LNHNV and CDR2 is YYDKDF in the germline V gene (reference sequence). The CDR3 totals 16 residues. The chain's CDR3 is CATSWHAGQAGNTIYF. In DNA form, the CDR3 reads TGTGCCACCAGCTGGCATGCGGGGCAGGCTGGAAACACCATATATTTT.

The chain combines TRBV27 with TRBJ1-2; a weak D match, TRBD1 (6 bases). From germline, CDR1 is MNHEY and CDR2 SMNVEV (reference sequence). The length of the CDR3 is 17 residues. The V end was cut by 5 bases, the J end by 4 bases, with 23 bases between. CDR3 sequence reads: CASSHTQDSSSVYGYTF. Here the CDR3 DNA reads TGTGCCAGCAGTCACACCCAGGACAGTTCCTCCGTCTATGGCTACACCTTC.

The CDR3 DNA sequence: TGTGCCAGCAGCCAGAGCAATCAGCCCCAGCATTTT. Translation gives CASSQSNQPQHF. This chain joins TRBV7-2 and TRBJ1-5; D ambiguous. The length of the CDR3 is 12 residues. Germline V CDR1 and CDR2: SGHTA, FQGNSA. Trimming cost V 5 bases and J 1 base, with 3 bases left between them. The whole variable domain, remainder taken from reference TRBV7-2 and TRBJ1-5, is GAGVSQSPSNKVTEKGKDVELRCDPISGHTALYWYRQSLGQGLEFLIYFQGNSAPDKSGLPSDRFSAERTGGSVSTLTIQRTQQEDSAVYLCASSQSNQPQHFGDGTRLSIL.

V is TRBV19 and J is TRBJ2-7; D perhaps matches TRBD1 (6 bases). V lost 6 bases to trimming and J lost 1 base, with 16 bases between them. The CDR3 sequence is 15 residues long. Germline-derived CDR1 and CDR2 are LNHDA and SQIVND (reference sequence). The CDR3 coding sequence is TGTGCCAGTAGCTCTACCCGGACAGCTTCCTACGAGCAGTACTTC. Amino acid sequence: CASSSTRTASYEQYF.

V gene TRBV11-3 combines with J gene TRBJ1-4, with unresolved D. Germline lookup yields CDR1 SGHNT and CDR2 YENEEA. The CDR3 loop spans 15 amino acids. V was pared by 5 bases and J by 6 bases, with 16 bases between. The CDR3 here is CASSQEFNSYEKLFF. CDR3 sequence (DNA): TGTGCCAGCAGCCAAGAGTTTAATAGCTATGAAAAACTGTTTTTT.

The V gene is TRBV6-1, the J gene TRBJ2-1; D perhaps matches TRBD2 (5 bases). V lost 3 bases, J lost 2 bases, and 11 bases lay in between. Germline CDR1 is MNHNS and CDR2 is SASEGT. CDR3 length: 15 residues. The CDR3 is CASSEARETYNEQFF. CDR3 sequence (DNA): TGTGCCAGCAGTGAGGCGAGGGAAACCTACAATGAGCAGTTCTTC.

The CDR3 region is CASSQERQVNSGELFF. CDR3 nucleotide sequence: TGTGCCAGCAGCCAAGAGAGACAGGTTAACTCCGGGGAGCTGTTTTTT. This chain joins TRBV14 and TRBJ2-2; a possible D gene is TRBD1 (6 bases). V shed 0 bases and J shed 6 bases, with 14 bases lying between them. CDR1 is SGHDN, CDR2 FVKESK, per germline. The CDR3 extends over 16 amino acids.

V usage is TRBV7-6 and J usage is TRBJ2-2; no reliable D call. From germline, CDR1 is SGHVS and CDR2 FNYEAQ. The CDR3 is 17 amino acids. The germline V and J ends were trimmed by 3 bases and 2 bases, with 16 bases remaining between them. The CDR3 DNA is TGTGCCAGCAGCTTTGGGTTAACCAGCGCAAACACCGGGGAGCTGTTTTTT. Protein sequence: CASSFGLTSANTGELFF.

The chain uses TRBV7-6 and TRBJ2-2; D is ambiguous. CDR1 and CDR2 (germline): SGHVS, FNYEAQ. The CDR3 length is 16 residues. Deletions cut 5 bases from V and 6 bases from J, with 19 bases between. In DNA, the CDR3 is TGTGCCAGCAGCCACGCCGGATCCACAAGAGCCGGGGAGCTGTTTTTT. The encoded protein is CASSHAGSTRAGELFF.

This chain joins TRBV4-1 and TRBJ2-5, with D tentatively TRBD2 (5 bases). Germline V gene lookup returns CDR1 MGHRA and CDR2 YSYEKL. This CDR3 is built from 14 residues. With 4 bases removed from V and 5 bases from J, the gap between germline ends came to 14 bases. The CDR3 is CASSLSGLTETQYF. In DNA form, the CDR3 reads TGCGCCAGCAGCCTCAGCGGACTCACGGAGACCCAGTACTTC.

V gene TRBV7-9 combines with J gene TRBJ2-2; 8 positions match TRBD2. There are 17 residues in the CDR3. The germline gives CDR1 SEHNR, CDR2 FQNEAQ (reference sequence). V lost 0 bases to trimming and J lost 3 bases; unmatched junction nucleotides: 6. The CDR3 loop is CASSLAAGAGDTGELFF. In DNA, the CDR3 is TGTGCCAGCAGCTTAGCGGCGGGAGCGGGGGACACCGGGGAGCTGTTTTTT.

The chain carries TRBV14 and TRBJ2-3, with 7 bases identical to TRBD2. V dropped 2 bases and J dropped 1; count of bases not matched to a gene: 6. The CDR3 loop spans 16 amino acids. Per the germline V gene, CDR1 is SGHDN and CDR2 is FVKESK. The chain's CDR3 is CASSQFAGRGTDTQYF. Written as DNA, the CDR3 is TGTGCCAGCAGCCAATTCGCGGGGAGGGGCACAGATACGCAGTATTTT.

The J gene is TRBJ2-1, the V gene TRBV29-1, with 8 positions matching TRBD2. This CDR3 comprises 14 residues. V dropped 3 bases and J dropped 5; count of bases not matched to a gene: 6. Germline V gene data show CDR1 as SQVTM and CDR2 as ANQGSEA. The CDR3 sequence: CSVEGGGLNNEQFF. DNA of the CDR3: TGCAGCGTTGAGGGCGGGGGGCTGAACAATGAGCAGTTCTTC.

V gene TRBV2 combines with J gene TRBJ2-4; 7 nucleotides agree with TRBD2. Trimming cost V 7 bases and J 6 bases; bases outside gene matches: 9. The CDR3 length is 14 residues. Per the germline V gene, CDR1 is SNHLY and CDR2 is FYNNEI. The CDR3 sequence: CASIGQRELNIQYF. The CDR3 DNA sequence: TGTGCCAGCATAGGCCAGCGGGAATTAAACATTCAGTACTTC.

V and J are TRBV6-5 and TRBJ2-7, with 7 bases matching TRBD1. Per the germline V gene, CDR1 is MNHEY and CDR2 is SVGAGI. The CDR3 has 13 residues. The ends lost 6 bases at V and 6 bases at J; junction bases unmatched: 8. The CDR3 here is CASSLDRVGEQYF. The CDR3 bases are TGTGCCAGCAGCTTAGACAGGGTCGGCGAGCAGTACTTC.

The gene calls are TRBV7-9 and TRBJ2-1, with D unclear. The CDR3 loop spans 12 amino acids. Germline values: CDR1 SEHNR, CDR2 FQNEAQ (reference sequence). Trimming pared 4 bases from V and 8 bases from J, leaving 9 bases between. In DNA form, the CDR3 reads TGTGCCAGCAGCTCGACTTCGGATGAGCAGTTCTTC. Translated, it gives CASSSTSDEQFF.

The CDR3 spells CASSPPVALAANTGELFF. In DNA form, the CDR3 reads TGTGCCAGCTCACCACCGGTGGCTCTGGCAGCGAACACCGGGGAGCTGTTTTTT. J is TRBJ2-2 and V is TRBV18; D remains ambiguous. Trimming removed 0 bases from V and 0 bases from J, with 14 bases in between. Germline V gene data show CDR1 as KGHSH and CDR2 as LQKENI. CDR3 length: 18 amino acids.

The chain links TRBV19 to TRBJ1-5, with TRBD1 matching 7 bases. The germline gives CDR1 LNHDA, CDR2 SQIVND (reference sequence). The CDR3 spans 13 residues. J gave up 6 bases and V 9 bases, and 8 bases lay outside the gene matches. Here the CDR3 DNA reads TGTGCCAGCAAGAGGGGGCTAAGTCAGCCCCAGCATTTT. Its protein product is CASKRGLSQPQHF.